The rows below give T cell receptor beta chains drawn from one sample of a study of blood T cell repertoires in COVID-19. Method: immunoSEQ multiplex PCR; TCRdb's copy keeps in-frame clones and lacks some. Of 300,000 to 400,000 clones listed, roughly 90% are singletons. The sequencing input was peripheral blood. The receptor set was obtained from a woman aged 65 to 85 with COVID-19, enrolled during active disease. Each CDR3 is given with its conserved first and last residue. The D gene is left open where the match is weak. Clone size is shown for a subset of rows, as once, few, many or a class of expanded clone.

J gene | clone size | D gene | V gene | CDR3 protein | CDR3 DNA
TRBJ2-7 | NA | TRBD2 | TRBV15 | CATSRDPSGGYEQYF | TGTGCCACCAGCAGAGATCCTAGCGGGGGGTACGAGCAGTACTTC
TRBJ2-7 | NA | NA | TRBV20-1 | CSASTPPGGADPYEQYF | TGCAGTGCTAGTACACCCCCGGGGGGCGCTGACCCCTACGAGCAGTACTTC
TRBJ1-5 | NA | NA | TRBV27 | CASSLWRDKAQPQHF | TGTGCCAGCAGTTTATGGAGGGATAAAGCTCAGCCCCAGCATTTT
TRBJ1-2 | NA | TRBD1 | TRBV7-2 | CASSLGTGTYFYGYTF | TGTGCCAGCAGCTTAGGGACAGGGACATACTTCTATGGCTACACCTTC
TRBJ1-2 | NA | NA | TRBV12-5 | CASGPPGLSSYGYTF | TGTGCTAGTGGTCCCCCAGGACTATCCAGCTATGGCTACACCTTC
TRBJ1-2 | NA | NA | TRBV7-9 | CASSSGPYGGGYTF | TGTGCCAGCAGCTCGGGGCCGTATGGAGGGGGCTACACCTTC
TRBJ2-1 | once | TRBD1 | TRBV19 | CASSPDRAPGEQFF | TGTGCCAGTAGCCCGGACAGGGCCCCGGGTGAGCAGTTCTTC
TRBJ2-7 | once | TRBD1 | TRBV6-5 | CASRMTGASYEQYF | TGTGCCAGCAGGATGACAGGGGCCTCCTACGAGCAGTACTTC
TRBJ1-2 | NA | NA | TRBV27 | CAKVGRGTNYGYTF | TGTGCCAAAGTGGGGCGGGGGACTAACTATGGCTACACCTTC
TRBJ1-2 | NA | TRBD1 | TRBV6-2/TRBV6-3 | CASSWTGVYGYTF | TGTGCCAGCAGTTGGACAGGGGTCTATGGCTACACCTTC
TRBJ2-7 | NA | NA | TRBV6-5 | CASTKGLSYEQYF | TGTGCCAGCACTAAGGGGCTATCCTACGAGCAGTACTTC
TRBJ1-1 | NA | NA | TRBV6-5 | CASISTSYTEAFF | TGTGCCAGCATTTCTACCTCGTATACTGAAGCTTTCTTT
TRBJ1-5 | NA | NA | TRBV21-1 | CASSKTGGGQPQHF | TGTGCCAGCAGCAAGACGGGGGGAGGTCAGCCCCAGCATTTT
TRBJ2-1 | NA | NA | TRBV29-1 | CSASLSSYNEQFF | TGCAGCGCTAGCCTTAGCTCCTACAATGAGCAGTTCTTC
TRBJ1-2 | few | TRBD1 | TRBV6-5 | CASTGITGDHYGYTF | TGTGCCAGCACGGGCATAACAGGGGACCACTATGGCTACACCTTC
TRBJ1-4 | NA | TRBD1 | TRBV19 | CASTRRDSPATNEKLFF | TGTGCCAGTACCCGTCGGGACAGCCCCGCAACTAATGAAAAACTGTTTTTT
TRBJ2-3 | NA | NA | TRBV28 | CASRDAGADTQYF | TGTGCCAGCAGAGACGCAGGGGCAGATACGCAGTATTTT
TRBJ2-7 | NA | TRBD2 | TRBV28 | CASSLRTSGGAWEQYF | TGTGCCAGCAGTTTAAGGACTAGCGGGGGGGCCTGGGAGCAGTACTTC
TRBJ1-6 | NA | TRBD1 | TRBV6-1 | CASSEIDRGLSPLHF | TGTGCCAGCAGTGAAATCGACAGGGGGCTTTCACCCCTCCACTTT